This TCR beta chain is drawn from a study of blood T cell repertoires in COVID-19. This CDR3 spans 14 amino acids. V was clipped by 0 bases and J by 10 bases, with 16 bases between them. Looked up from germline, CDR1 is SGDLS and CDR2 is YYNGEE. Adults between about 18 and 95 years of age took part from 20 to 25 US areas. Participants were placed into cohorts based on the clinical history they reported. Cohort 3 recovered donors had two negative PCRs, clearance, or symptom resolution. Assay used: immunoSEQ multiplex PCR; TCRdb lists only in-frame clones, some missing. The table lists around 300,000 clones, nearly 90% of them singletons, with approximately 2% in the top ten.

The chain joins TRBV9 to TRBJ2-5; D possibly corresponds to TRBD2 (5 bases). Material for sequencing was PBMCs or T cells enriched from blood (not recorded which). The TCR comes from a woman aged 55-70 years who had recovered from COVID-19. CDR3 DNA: TGTGCCAGCAGCGTAGTACCGGAACCGAGGGACCAGTACTTC. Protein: CASSVVPEPRDQYF.